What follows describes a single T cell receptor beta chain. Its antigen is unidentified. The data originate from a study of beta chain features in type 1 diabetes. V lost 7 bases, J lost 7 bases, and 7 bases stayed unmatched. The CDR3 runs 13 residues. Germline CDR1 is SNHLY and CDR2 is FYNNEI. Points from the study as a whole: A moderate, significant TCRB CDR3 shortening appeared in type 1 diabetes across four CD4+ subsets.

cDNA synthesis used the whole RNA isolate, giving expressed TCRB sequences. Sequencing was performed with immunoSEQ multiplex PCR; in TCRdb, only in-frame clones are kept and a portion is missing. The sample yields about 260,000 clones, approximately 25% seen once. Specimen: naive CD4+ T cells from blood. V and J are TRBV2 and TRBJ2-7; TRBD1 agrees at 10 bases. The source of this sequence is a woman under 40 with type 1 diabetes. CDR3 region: CASNDRGPSEQYF. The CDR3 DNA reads TGTGCCAGCAACGACAGGGGGCCAAGTGAGCAGTACTTC.